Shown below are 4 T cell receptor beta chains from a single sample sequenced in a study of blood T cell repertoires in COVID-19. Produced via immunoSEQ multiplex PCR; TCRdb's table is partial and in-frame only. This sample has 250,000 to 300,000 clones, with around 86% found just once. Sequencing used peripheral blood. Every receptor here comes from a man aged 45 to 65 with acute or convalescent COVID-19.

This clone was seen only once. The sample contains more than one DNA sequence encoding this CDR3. The CDR3 DNA reads TGTGCCAGCTCACCCGGGACAGCCTACGAGCAGTACTTC. Residues: CASSPGTAYEQYF. The chain employs TRBV18 and TRBJ2-7; 7 positions match TRBD1. The CDR3 runs 13 residues. The junction had 1 base not matched to a gene; V was cut back by 3 bases and J by 2 bases. Germline V gene lookup returns CDR1 KGHSH and CDR2 LQKENI.

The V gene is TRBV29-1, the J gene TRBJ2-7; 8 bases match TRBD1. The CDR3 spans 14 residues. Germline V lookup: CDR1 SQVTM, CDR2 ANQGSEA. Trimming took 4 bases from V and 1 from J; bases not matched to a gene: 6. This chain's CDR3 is CSVVTGTGSYEQYF. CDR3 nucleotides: TGCAGCGTTGTTACCGGGACAGGATCCTACGAGCAGTACTTC.

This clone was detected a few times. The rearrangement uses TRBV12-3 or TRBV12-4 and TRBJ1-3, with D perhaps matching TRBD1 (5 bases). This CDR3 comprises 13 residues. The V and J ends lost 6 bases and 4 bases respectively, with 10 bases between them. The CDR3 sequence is CASSRQSGNTIYF. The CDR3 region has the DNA TGTGCCAGCAGCCGACAGTCGGGAAACACCATATATTTT.

CDR3 sequence: CATSDSTSFYEQFF. CDR3 in DNA: TGTGCCACCAGTGATTCTACTAGTTTCTATGAGCAGTTCTTC. The chain links TRBV24-1 to TRBJ2-1, with a tentative D call TRBD2 (5 bases). There are 14 residues in the CDR3. Deletions cut 2 bases from V and 8 bases from J, with 12 bases between. Germline-derived CDR1 and CDR2 are KGHDR and SFDVKD.